The 18 T cell receptor beta chains presented below share a single source sample, sequenced in a study of cytomegalovirus exposure and HLA in healthy donors. The PCR employed 60 Vbeta primers together with 13 Jbeta primers. TCRdb keeps only in-frame clones here, not all; method: immunoSEQ multiplex PCR. The sample includes more than 200,000 clones, roughly 82% of them seen just once. Material: PBMCs. The origin of the receptors is a man in his forties in good health and CMV-seropositive.

The sample holds a few counts of this clone. This sequence joins TRBV18 and TRBJ2-5, with D possibly matching TRBD1 (5 bases). Germline assignment: CDR1 KGHSH and CDR2 LQKENI. The CDR3 has 14 residues. V shed 5 bases and J shed 1 base, with 11 bases lying between them. DNA for the CDR3: TGTGCCAGCTCAACGACAGCACTCCAAGAGACCCAGTACTTC. The encoded protein is CASSTTALQETQYF. Drawing the rest from reference TRBV18 and TRBJ2-5, the complete variable domain is NAGVMQNPRHLVRRRGQEARLRCSPMKGHSHVYWYRQLPEEGLKFMVYLQKENIIDESGMPKERFSAEFPKEGPSILRIQQVVRGDSAAYFCASSTTALQETQYFGPGTRLLVL.

V and J are TRBV2 and TRBJ2-3; 14 bases are a match to TRBD2. The V gene end was trimmed by 8 bases and the J gene end by 6 bases; junction bases not matched to a gene: 7. This CDR3 region has 15 residues. CDR1 and CDR2 from the germline V gene are SNHLY and FYNNEI. The CDR3 sequence is CASPEGLAGADTQYF. In nucleotides, the CDR3 is TGTGCCAGCCCAGAGGGACTAGCGGGAGCGGATACGCAGTATTTT. Full variable domain (missing parts from reference TRBV2 and TRBJ2-3): EPEVTQTPSHQVTQMGQEVILRCVPISNHLYFYWYRQILGQKVEFLVSFYNNEISEKSEIFDDQFSVERPDGSNFTLKIRSTKLEDSAMYFCASPEGLAGADTQYFGPGTRLTVL.

This clone was counted a few times. The CDR3 loop reads CASSEVAGGQPQHF. The CDR3 DNA is TGTGCCAGCAGTGAAGTAGCAGGGGGTCAGCCCCAGCATTTT. This sequence joins TRBV6-1 and TRBJ1-5; 7 bases agree with TRBD1. The length of the CDR3 is 14 residues. J gave up 6 bases and V 1 base, and 3 bases lay outside the gene matches. Germline V gene sequence: CDR1 MNHNS, CDR2 SASEGT.

The J gene is TRBJ2-1, the V gene TRBV10-1, with 7 positions matching TRBD2. Germline V gives CDR1 WNHNN, CDR2 SYGVQD (reference sequence). The CDR3 contains 16 residues. After removal of 2 bases from V and 5 bases from J, the junction contained 9 bases not matched to a gene. In DNA form, the CDR3 reads TGCGCCAGCAGTGAGACCCAACCAGGGAGGGACAATGAGCAGTTCTTC. Its translation is CASSETQPGRDNEQFF.

The chain has TRBV9 and TRBJ2-3; 10 bases are shared with TRBD2. The CDR3 is 16 amino acids. Trimming removed 0 bases from V and 3 bases from J; junction bases left unmatched: 4. The germline gives CDR1 SGDLS, CDR2 YYNGEE. The CDR3 DNA reads as TGTGCCAGCAGCGTAGTGGCTAGCGGGAGTACAGATACGCAGTATTTT. Translating it yields CASSVVASGSTDTQYF. The complete variable domain, with remaining parts taken from reference TRBV9 and TRBJ2-3, reads DSGVTQTPKHLITATGQRVTLRCSPRSGDLSVYWYQQSLDQGLQFLIQYYNGEERAKGNILERFSAQQFPDLHSELNLSSLELGDSALYFCASSVVASGSTDTQYFGPGTRLTVL.

The chain's CDR3 is CASSIDSISGNTGELFF. In DNA, the CDR3 is TGTGCCAGTAGTATAGATTCCATCTCAGGGAACACCGGGGAGCTGTTTTTT. V and J are TRBV19 and TRBJ2-2; no definite D call. Germline V lookup: CDR1 LNHDA, CDR2 SQIVND (reference sequence). V was shortened by 0 bases and J by 1 base, with 12 bases between the two germline ends. This CDR3 has 17 residues.

V and J are TRBV28 and TRBJ1-2; D uncertain. The CDR3 is 12 residues long. V was cut by 6 bases and J by 0 bases, with 5 bases left in between. CDR1 is MDHEN and CDR2 is SYDVKM in the germline V gene. Here the CDR3 DNA reads TGTGCCAGCAGCAGGACTAACTATGGCTACACCTTC. Translated: CASSRTNYGYTF.

This clone was found a few times. V usage is TRBV29-1 and J usage is TRBJ2-1; TRBD2 matches at 7 bases. CDR3 length: 15 amino acids. Germline loops: CDR1 SQVTM, CDR2 ANQGSEA. Trimming at V came to 6 bases and at J to 0 bases, leaving 8 bases not matched to a gene. Here the CDR3 reads CSVGGDFSSYNEQFF. CDR3 coding DNA: TGCAGCGTGGGGGGGGACTTCTCCTCCTACAATGAGCAGTTCTTC.

The chain carries TRBV29-1 and TRBJ1-5; the D is unclear. From germline, CDR1 is SQVTM and CDR2 ANQGSEA. Trimming shortened V by 1 base and J by 10 bases, and 14 bases separated the two germline ends. The CDR3 loop spans 13 amino acids. CDR3 amino acids: CSVEVGRRAPQHF. The CDR3 bases are TGCAGCGTTGAAGTGGGCAGGAGGGCACCCCAGCATTTT.

This chain joins TRBV9 and TRBJ2-5; tentatively, D is TRBD2 (5 bases). V lost 2 bases and J lost 2, with 10 bases in between. CDR1 is SGDLS, CDR2 YYNGEE, per germline. The CDR3 contains 14 residues. The CDR3 DNA is TGTGCCAGCAGCGTTCGACGGGATCAAGAGACCCAGTACTTC. It codes for CASSVRRDQETQYF.

The chain links TRBV19 to TRBJ2-1, with TRBD2 matching 7 bases. The CDR3 contains 16 residues. Germline V gene sequence: CDR1 LNHDA, CDR2 SQIVND (reference sequence). The junction had 9 bases not matched to a gene; V was cut back by 1 base and J by 6 bases. CDR3 sequence: CASSIARRELFNEQFF. The CDR3 DNA sequence: TGTGCCAGTAGTATAGCGAGGCGGGAGTTATTCAATGAGCAGTTCTTC.

The CDR3 sequence is CASSFLTNEQFF. CDR3 in DNA: TGTGCCAGCAGCTTTCTCACAAATGAGCAGTTCTTC. The chain combines TRBV5-4 with TRBJ2-1, with unresolved D. The ends were cut back, 2 bases at V and 7 bases at J, with 7 bases in the middle. Germline V CDR1 and CDR2: SGHNT, YYREEE (reference sequence). The CDR3 covers 12 residues.

In DNA, the CDR3 is TGTGCCAGTTCGGACAGCTCTCTCCCTGAAGCTTTCTTT. Translation gives CASSDSSLPEAFF. The chain employs TRBV27 and TRBJ1-1; D may be TRBD1 (6 bases). This CDR3 is 13 amino acids long. Trimming cost V 9 bases and J 6 bases, with 17 bases left between them. Germline V gene sequence: CDR1 MNHEY, CDR2 SMNVEV (reference sequence).

In regard to this clone: One end of the junction is discordant with germline, which a read error may explain. The chain has TRBV7-3 and TRBJ2-1; no clear D. Looked up from germline, CDR1 is SGHTA and CDR2 is FQGTGA. The CDR3 spans 13 residues. CDR3 sequence (DNA): TGTGCCAGCAGCCAGACTTCCTCCAATGAGCAGTTCTTC. Translated, it gives CASSQTSSNEQFF.

The chain combines TRBV15 with TRBJ1-4; 8 positions match TRBD1. Unmatched junction bases numbered 12, after V lost 0 bases and J lost 9 bases. The germline gives CDR1 LNHNV, CDR2 YYDKDF (reference sequence). The CDR3 runs to 17 residues. The CDR3 protein is CATSREYKQGDPKKLFF. The DNA for the CDR3 is TGTGCCACCAGCAGAGAATACAAACAGGGGGATCCTAAAAAACTGTTTTTT.

This chain links TRBV6-5 with TRBJ2-1; D is uncertain. V shed 2 bases and J shed 5 bases, with 7 bases lying between them. CDR1 is MNHEY and CDR2 is SVGAGI in the germline V gene. The CDR3 is 13 amino acids. The CDR3 nucleotides are TGTGCCAGCAGTTACGTACCAGACAATGAGCAGTTCTTC. Protein: CASSYVPDNEQFF.

This rearrangement joins TRBV5-1 to TRBJ2-1, with TRBD2 identical over 12 bases. Germline V gene lookup returns CDR1 SGHRS and CDR2 YFSETQ. V dropped 0 bases and J dropped 5; count of bases not matched to a gene: 6. The CDR3 sequence is 17 residues long. In DNA, the CDR3 is TGCGCCAGCAGCTTGGGGTCCCTAGCGGGAGGGAACAATGAGCAGTTCTTC. This sequence encodes CASSLGSLAGGNNEQFF.

This sequence joins TRBV30 and TRBJ2-1; possible D gene TRBD2, 6 bases. Looked up from germline, CDR1 is GTSNPN and CDR2 is SVGIG (reference sequence). The CDR3 contains 15 residues. The V end was cut by 1 base, the J end by 2 bases, with 12 bases between. The CDR3 sequence is CAWSEGRGAYNEQFF. The CDR3 region has the DNA TGTGCCTGGAGTGAAGGGCGGGGAGCCTACAATGAGCAGTTCTTC. Combining the CDR3 with reference TRBV30 and TRBJ2-1 gives the whole variable domain SQTIHQWPATLVQPVGSPLSLECTVEGTSNPNLYWYRQAAGRGLQLLFYSVGIGQISSEVPQNLSASRPQDRQFILSSKKLLLSDSGFYLCAWSEGRGAYNEQFFGPGTRLTVL.